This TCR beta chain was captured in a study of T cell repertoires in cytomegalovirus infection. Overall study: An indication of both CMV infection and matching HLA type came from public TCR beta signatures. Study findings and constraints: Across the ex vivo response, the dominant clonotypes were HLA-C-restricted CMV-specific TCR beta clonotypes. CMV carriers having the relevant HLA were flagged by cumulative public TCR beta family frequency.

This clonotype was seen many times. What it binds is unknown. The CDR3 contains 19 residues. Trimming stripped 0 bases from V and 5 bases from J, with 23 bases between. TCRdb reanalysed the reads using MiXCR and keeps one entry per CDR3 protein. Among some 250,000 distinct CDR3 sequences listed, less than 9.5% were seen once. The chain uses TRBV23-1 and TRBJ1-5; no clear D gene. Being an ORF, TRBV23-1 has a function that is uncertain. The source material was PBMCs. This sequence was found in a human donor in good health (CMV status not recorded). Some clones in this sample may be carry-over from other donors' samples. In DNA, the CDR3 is TGCGCCAGCAGTCAATCCCCAGACGCGGGAGTTCTTCTCTATCAGCCCCAGCATTTT. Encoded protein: CASSQSPDAGVLLYQPQHF.